This is a list of T cell receptor beta chains from one sample in a study of OX40 agonist ivuxolimab in advanced cancers. The data were produced by immunoSEQ multiplex PCR, yet TCRdb's version contains in-frame clones alone and is incomplete. The profile shows tens of thousands of clones, more than 80% of them singletons. The sequencing used CD4+ or CD8+ T cells sorted from blood, collected in a trial of the OX40 agonist ivuxolimab. The receptors derive from an adult with an advanced solid tumor such as melanoma, head and neck, liver or kidney cancer. Both conserved end residues are part of each CDR3. A D gene is named only where the DNA matches it firmly. Clone size appears in some rows only: once, few, many, or a class for an expanded clone.

TRBV2	NA	NA	TRBJ2-7	TGTGCCAGCACTAAAGGAATCACCTCCTACGAGCAGTACTTC	CASTKGITSYEQYF
TRBV7-2	once	NA	TRBJ1-2	TGTGCCAGCAGCTTAGGGGCAGATACTAACTATGGCTACACCTTC	CASSLGADTNYGYTF
TRBV2	medium-sized	NA	TRBJ1-2	TGTGCCAGCAGTGATCGCCCGGGGGCCTTGGGGAAGGGCTACACCTTC	CASSDRPGALGKGYTF
TRBV9	NA	NA	TRBJ1-4	TGTGCCAGCAGCCTAACAGGGAGGGAAAAACTGTTTTTT	CASSLTGREKLFF
TRBV5-1	NA	NA	TRBJ2-5	TGCGCCAGCAGCTTGTCAGGGACCCCACAAGAGACCCAGTACTTC	CASSLSGTPQETQYF
TRBV27	NA	TRBD2	TRBJ2-1	TGTGCCAGCAGTAGAGAAGGACTAGCGGGGGAGCAGTTCTTC	CASSREGLAGEQFF
TRBV27	NA	NA	TRBJ2-7	TGTGCCAGCAGTTCGGCAGGCCCCCTCTTAGGGGAGCAGTACTTC	CASSSAGPLLGEQYF
TRBV11-3	NA	NA	TRBJ2-7	TGTGCCAGCAGCCTTCTGGGTTACGAGCAGTACTTC	CASSLLGYEQYF
TRBV19	once	NA	TRBJ1-1	TGTGCCAGTAGGTACCGACAGAACACTGAAGCTTTCTTT	CASRYRQNTEAFF
TRBV13	NA	NA	TRBJ2-3	TGTGCCAGCAAGCAGTCCTGGGCAGATACGCAGTATTTT	CASKQSWADTQYF
TRBV5-5	NA	NA	TRBJ1-2	TGTGCCAGCAGCTTGGCACGTGCAGGGAAGAGGGGCTACACCTTC	CASSLARAGKRGYTF
TRBV7-7	few	TRBD1	TRBJ2-3	TGTGCCAGCAGCTTAGACCAGGGGGCTCAAGATACGCAGTATTTT	CASSLDQGAQDTQYF
TRBV6-6	NA	TRBD2	TRBJ2-1	TGTGCCAGCAGTTACCTTAGCGGGGGGGCCGATGAGCAGTTCTTC	CASSYLSGGADEQFF
TRBV4-2	NA	TRBD2	TRBJ2-5	TGTGCCAGCAGCCAAGATAGGGCGGGGGGGATCCAAGAGACCCAGTACTTC	CASSQDRAGGIQETQYF
TRBV29-1	NA	TRBD2	TRBJ2-3	TGCAGCGTTGAACTAGCGGGGGTGGATACGCAGTATTTT	CSVELAGVDTQYF
TRBV14	NA	NA	TRBJ1-2	TGTGCCAGCAGCAGCAAGGGGGGCTATGGCTACACCTTC	CASSSKGGYGYTF
TRBV6-1	NA	NA	TRBJ2-7	TGTGCCAGCAGTCAGGCCCCGGGTTTCACCTACGAGCAGTACTTC	CASSQAPGFTYEQYF